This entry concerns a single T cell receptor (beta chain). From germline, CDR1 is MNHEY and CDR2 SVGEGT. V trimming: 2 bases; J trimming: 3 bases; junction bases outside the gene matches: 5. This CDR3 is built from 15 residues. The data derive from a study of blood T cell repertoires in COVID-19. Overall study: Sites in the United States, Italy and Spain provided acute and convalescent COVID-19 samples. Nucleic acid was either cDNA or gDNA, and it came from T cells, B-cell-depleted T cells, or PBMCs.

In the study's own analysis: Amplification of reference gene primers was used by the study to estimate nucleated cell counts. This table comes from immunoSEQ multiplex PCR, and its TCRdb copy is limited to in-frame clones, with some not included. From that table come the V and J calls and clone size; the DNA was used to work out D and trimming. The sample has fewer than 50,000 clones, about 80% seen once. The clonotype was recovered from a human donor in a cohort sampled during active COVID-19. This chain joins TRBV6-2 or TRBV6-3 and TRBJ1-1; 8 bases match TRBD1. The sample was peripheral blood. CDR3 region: CASSYGVTGDTEAFF. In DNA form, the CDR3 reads TGTGCCAGCAGTTACGGGGTGACAGGGGACACTGAAGCTTTCTTT.